This TCR beta chain comes out of a study of cytomegalovirus exposure and HLA in healthy donors. Study results and caveats: Analysis performed later showed TCR beta chains linked to HLA being more clonally expanded than equally common others. There were over 150 TCR beta chains listed as cytomegalovirus-associated.

With regard to this clone: Its target is unknown.

The V and J ends lost 5 bases and 6 bases respectively, with 17 bases between them. Germline-derived CDR1 and CDR2 are MNHEY and SVGAGI. The CDR3 totals 14 residues. The PCR employed 60 Vbeta primers together with 13 Jbeta primers. Libraries were prepared by immunoSEQ multiplex PCR; TCRdb keeps only in-frame clonotypes and omits some of them. The profile shows 100,000 to 150,000 clones, about 70% of them singletons. Sequencing input: PBMCs. This chain links TRBV6-5 with TRBJ2-7; D might be TRBD2 (6 bases). The origin of this receptor is an older woman in good health and CMV-seropositive. CDR3 bases: TGTGCCAGCAGTGTCAGGAGGGCGGGTCGCGAGCAGTACTTC. As protein: CASSVRRAGREQYF.